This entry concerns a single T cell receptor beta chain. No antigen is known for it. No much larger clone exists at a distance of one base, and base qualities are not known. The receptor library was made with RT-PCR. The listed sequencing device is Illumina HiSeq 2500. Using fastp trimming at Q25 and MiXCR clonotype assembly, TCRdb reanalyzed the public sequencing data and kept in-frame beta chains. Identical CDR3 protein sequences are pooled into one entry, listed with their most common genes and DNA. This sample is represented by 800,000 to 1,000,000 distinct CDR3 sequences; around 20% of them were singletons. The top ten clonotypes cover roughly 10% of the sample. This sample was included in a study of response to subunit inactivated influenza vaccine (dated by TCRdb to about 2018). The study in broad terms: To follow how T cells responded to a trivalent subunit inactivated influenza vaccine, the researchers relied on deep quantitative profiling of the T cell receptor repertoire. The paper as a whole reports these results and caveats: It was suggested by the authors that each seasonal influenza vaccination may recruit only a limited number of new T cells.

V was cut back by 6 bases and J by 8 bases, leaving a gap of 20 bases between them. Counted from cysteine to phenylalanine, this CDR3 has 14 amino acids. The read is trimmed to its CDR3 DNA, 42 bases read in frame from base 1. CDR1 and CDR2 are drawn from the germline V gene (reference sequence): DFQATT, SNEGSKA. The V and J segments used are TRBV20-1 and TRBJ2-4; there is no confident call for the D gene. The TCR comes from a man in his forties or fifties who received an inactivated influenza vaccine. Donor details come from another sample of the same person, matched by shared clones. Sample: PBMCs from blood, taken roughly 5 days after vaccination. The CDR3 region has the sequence CSAKKDRAEDIQYF. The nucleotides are TGCAGTGCAAAAAAGGACCGGGCTGAAGACATTCAGTACTTC.